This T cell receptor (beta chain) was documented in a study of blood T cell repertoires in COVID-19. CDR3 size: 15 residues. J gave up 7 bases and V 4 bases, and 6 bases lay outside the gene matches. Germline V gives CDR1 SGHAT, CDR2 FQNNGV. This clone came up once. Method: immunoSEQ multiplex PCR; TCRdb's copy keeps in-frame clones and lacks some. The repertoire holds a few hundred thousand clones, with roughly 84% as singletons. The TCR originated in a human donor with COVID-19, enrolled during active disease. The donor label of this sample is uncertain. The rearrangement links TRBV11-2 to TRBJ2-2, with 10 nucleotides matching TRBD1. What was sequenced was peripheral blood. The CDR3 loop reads CASSSTGGKDGELFF. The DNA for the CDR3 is TGTGCCAGCAGCTCGACAGGGGGCAAAGACGGGGAGCTGTTTTTT.